Below, 27 T cell receptor beta chains from the same sample are listed, as sequenced in a study of T cells in tumors after PD-1 blockade. TCRdb's copy holds only in-frame clones and misses some; the assay was immunoSEQ multiplex PCR. This sample has more than 40,000 clones, with approximately 84% found just once. This sample comprised PBMCs, obtained before anti-PD-1 treatment. All receptors derive from a human donor with basal cell carcinoma.

On this clone: One end of the junction varies from germline; a read error may be responsible. This sequence joins TRBV7-7 and TRBJ2-5; 8 bases line up with TRBD2. The CDR3 is 16 amino acids. CDR1 is SSHAT, CDR2 FNYEAQ, per germline (reference sequence). The CDR3 DNA reads as TGTGCTAGCAGCCCGGGAGGGGCGGGGATCGGCGAGACCCAGTACTTC. Encoded protein: CASSPGGAGIGETQYF.

A single count supports this clone. The chain has TRBV10-2 and TRBJ2-5, with TRBD2 identical over 9 bases. V trimming: 6 bases; J trimming: 5 bases; junction bases outside the gene matches: 13. Germline V gene data show CDR1 as WSHSY and CDR2 as SAAADI. The length of the CDR3 is 16 residues. The CDR3 DNA follows: TGCGCCAGCAGACAAATGGGCGGGGGGGCCTCGGAGACCCAGTACTTC. Encoded protein: CASRQMGGGASETQYF.

The V call is TRBV15, the J call TRBJ2-7; 8 bases agree with TRBD1. Germline V CDR1 and CDR2: LNHNV, YYDKDF (reference sequence). Unmatched junction bases numbered 8, after V lost 4 bases and J lost 3 bases. This CDR3 has 15 residues. CDR3 coding DNA: TGTGCCACCAGCACAAGGAGGGGACAGGTCTACGAGCAGTACTTC. This encodes CATSTRRGQVYEQYF.

This chain links TRBV10-3 with TRBJ2-7; D not certain. Germline loops: CDR1 ENHRY, CDR2 SYGVKD. Trimming stripped 8 bases from V and 1 base from J, with 9 bases between. CDR3 length: 12 amino acids. The CDR3 reads CAIADRSYEQYF. The CDR3 nucleotides read TGTGCCATCGCAGACCGTTCCTACGAGCAGTACTTC.

The CDR3 coding sequence is TGTGCCAGCAGTCCCCTGGACAGGGCCAATGAGCAGTTCTTC. Residues: CASSPLDRANEQFF. The V gene is TRBV27, the J gene TRBJ2-1; 8 nucleotides line up with TRBD1. V lost 5 bases and J lost 6; bases outside the gene matches: 6. The length of the CDR3 is 14 residues. CDR1 and CDR2 from the germline V gene are MNHEY and SMNVEV (reference sequence).

J is TRBJ2-7 and V is TRBV21-1; the table gives TRBD2 as D, unverified against the DNA. TRBV21-1 is termed a pseudogene. The CDR3 totals 13 residues. This chain's CDR3 is CASIASLSYEQYF. For the CDR3, the DNA is TGTGCCAGCATCGCTAGTCTTTCCTACGAGCAGTACTTC.

The CDR3, as DNA: TGTGCCAGCTCTCGACAGGGGAGATTTCAAGAGACCCAGTACTTC. This gives the protein CASSRQGRFQETQYF. This chain connects TRBV3-1 (or the pseudogene TRBV3-2) to TRBJ2-5; 8 bases line up with TRBD1. After removal of 8 bases from V and 2 bases from J, the junction contained 10 bases not matched to a gene. The CDR3 runs to 15 residues. Looked up from germline, CDR1 is LGHDT and CDR2 is YNNKEL (reference sequence).

The chain couples TRBV28 to TRBJ1-2; D gene ambiguous. Germline CDR1 and CDR2: MDHEN and SYDVKM. The CDR3 covers 13 residues. Trimming pared 3 bases from V and 1 base from J, leaving 6 bases between. The CDR3 DNA reads as TGTGCCAGCAGTTTCGGCAGTAACTATGGCTACACCTTC. It codes for CASSFGSNYGYTF.

The chain joins TRBV5-1 to TRBJ1-2, with TRBD1 identical over 9 bases. CDR1 is SGHRS and CDR2 is YFSETQ in the germline V gene. Losses at the gene ends were 2 bases for V and 8 bases for J; bases not matched to a gene: 4. The CDR3 is made up of 13 amino acids. CDR3 bases: TGCGCCAGCAGCTTAGGACAGGGGCGCGGCTACACCTTC. Translating it yields CASSLGQGRGYTF.

The V call is TRBV6-1, the J call TRBJ2-2; 7 bases fit TRBD1. Germline V lookup: CDR1 MNHNS, CDR2 SASEGT. The V segment lost 1 base and the J segment 7 bases; nucleotides outside the gene matches: 9. The CDR3 spans 16 residues. This CDR3 is CASSEELRGRSGELFF. The CDR3 DNA sequence: TGTGCCAGCAGTGAAGAGTTGAGGGGGCGTAGCGGGGAGCTGTTTTTT.

The count of this clone is one. This rearrangement joins TRBV6-1 to TRBJ1-1, with a tentative D call TRBD1 (6 bases). The CDR3 loop spans 17 amino acids. V lost 0 bases to trimming and J lost 0 bases, with 14 bases between them. Germline values: CDR1 MNHNS, CDR2 SASEGT. This CDR3 is CASSEALEGELNTEAFF. DNA for the CDR3: TGTGCCAGCAGTGAAGCGCTTGAGGGGGAATTGAACACTGAAGCTTTCTTT.

V usage is TRBV6-4 and J usage is TRBJ1-6; the D gene is possibly TRBD1 (5 bases). This CDR3 is built from 14 residues. Germline CDR1 and CDR2: MRHNA and SNTAGT. V was shortened by 5 bases and J by 7 bases, with 12 bases between the two germline ends. The CDR3 sequence: CASSSGTENSPLHF. Here the CDR3 DNA reads TGTGCCAGCAGTTCCGGGACCGAAAATTCACCCCTCCACTTT.

V gene TRBV5-6 combines with J gene TRBJ2-3; D ambiguous. V lost 2 bases, J lost 2 bases, and 6 bases lay in between. The germline CDR1 and CDR2 sequences are SGHDT and YYEEEE. This CDR3 has 13 residues. This chain's CDR3 is CASSLTFTDTQYF. CDR3 DNA: TGTGCCAGCAGCTTAACGTTCACAGATACGCAGTATTTT. The full variable domain, in which reference TRBV5-6 and TRBJ2-3 provide the parts outside the CDR3, is DAGVTQSPTHLIKTRGQQVTLRCSPKSGHDTVSWYQQALGQGPQFIFQYYEEEERQRGNFPDRFSGHQFPNYSSELNVNALLLGDSALYLCASSLTFTDTQYFGPGTRLTVL.

The rearrangement joins TRBV30 to TRBJ2-3; maybe TRBD2 (5 bases). The CDR3 is 13 amino acids. V was cut by 2 bases and J by 6 bases, with 12 bases left in between. From germline, CDR1 is GTSNPN and CDR2 SVGIG (reference sequence). The CDR3 DNA is TGTGCCTGGAGTTATTCACGAGGGGATACGCAGTATTTT. Its translation: CAWSYSRGDTQYF.

CDR3 sequence: CASTNQPTQAETQYF. CDR3 bases: TGTGCCAGCACTAATCAACCAACCCAAGCTGAGACCCAGTACTTC. This chain links TRBV6-5 with TRBJ2-5; D is unresolved. This CDR3 has 15 amino acids. V lost 7 bases and J lost 5, with 20 bases in between. Germline loops: CDR1 MNHEY, CDR2 SVGAGI.

The chain is built from TRBV3-1 (or the pseudogene TRBV3-2) and TRBJ2-5; D perhaps matches TRBD1 (6 bases). The CDR3 is 15 amino acids. Germline loops: CDR1 LGHDT, CDR2 YNNKEL (reference sequence). Trimming removed 4 bases at V and 5 bases at J, with 17 bases between. The CDR3 bases are TGTGCCAGCAGCCTAAAGGGGGAGATCTCCGAGACCCAGTACTTC. Protein: CASSLKGEISETQYF.

The chain couples TRBV6-4 to TRBJ1-1; 7 bases are a match to TRBD1. The CDR3 runs 15 residues. Per germline, CDR1 MRHNA and CDR2 SNTAGT. The trim removed 2 bases at V and 7 bases at J, leaving 10 bases unmatched. CDR3 protein: CASSDPGTERLEAFF. The DNA of the CDR3 is TGTGCCAGCAGTGACCCCGGGACAGAGCGCCTTGAAGCTTTCTTT.

This chain links TRBV7-9 with TRBJ2-5, with a tentative D call TRBD1 (5 bases). From germline, CDR1 is SEHNR and CDR2 FQNEAQ (reference sequence). This CDR3 has 14 amino acids. Trimming removed 1 base from V and 5 bases from J, with 11 bases in between. This chain's CDR3 is CASSLGGRVETQYF. The DNA for the CDR3 is TGTGCCAGCAGCTTAGGTGGCAGGGTTGAGACCCAGTACTTC.

The rearrangement links TRBV29-1 to TRBJ1-1; TRBD1 matches 8 bases. The length of the CDR3 is 13 residues. The germline CDR1 and CDR2 sequences are SQVTM and ANQGSEA. V shed 7 bases, J shed 6 bases, and the junction held 10 bases outside the gene matches. DNA for the CDR3: TGCAGCGCCGTCGAACAGGGGGTCCCTGAAGCTTTCTTT. As protein: CSAVEQGVPEAFF.

This rearrangement joins TRBV25-1 to TRBJ1-1; a weak D match, TRBD1 (6 bases). Germline V CDR1 and CDR2: MGHDK, SYGVNS. Trimming removed 0 bases from V and 5 bases from J, with 19 bases in between. The CDR3 consists of 17 residues. Here the CDR3 DNA reads TGTGCCAGCAGTGAATATCGTTCGGGGGGCGCTGGGACTGAAGCTTTCTTT. This encodes CASSEYRSGGAGTEAFF.

The V and J genes are TRBV19 and TRBJ2-6; D may be TRBD1 (6 bases). Trimming shortened V by 1 base and J by 0 bases, and 10 bases separated the two germline ends. CDR1 is LNHDA, CDR2 SQIVND, per germline (reference sequence). This CDR3 has 17 amino acids. CDR3 sequence (DNA): TGTGCCAGTAGTATAGGACAGGCGCTCTCTGGGGCCAACGTCCTGACTTTC. Its translation: CASSIGQALSGANVLTF. The full variable domain, completed using reference TRBV19 and TRBJ2-6, is DGGITQSPKYLFRKEGQNVTLSCEQNLNHDAMYWYRQDPGQGLRLIYYSQIVNDFQKGDIAEGYSVSREKKESFPLTVTSAQKNPTAFYLCASSIGQALSGANVLTFGAGSRLTVL.

The chain has TRBV11-3 and TRBJ2-3, with 7 bases that match TRBD2. This CDR3 is 13 amino acids long. The germline V gene encodes CDR1 SGHNT and CDR2 YENEEA. V lost 3 bases, J lost 4 bases, and 1 base stayed unmatched. In nucleotides, the CDR3 is TGTGCCAGCAGCTTGGGAGGGGCAGATACGCAGTATTTT. Amino acids: CASSLGGADTQYF.

The chain carries TRBV6-6 and TRBJ2-7; weak D call: TRBD2 (6 bases). Germline V gene sequence: CDR1 MNHNY, CDR2 SVGAGI (reference sequence). Trimming took off 2 bases at V and 4 bases at J, with 12 bases between the two ends. The CDR3 runs 14 residues. CDR3 in amino acids: CASSYGTSWYEQYF. CDR3 coding DNA: TGTGCCAGCAGTTACGGTACTAGCTGGTACGAGCAGTACTTC.

The chain links TRBV27 to TRBJ2-7, with unresolved D. V lost 10 bases and J lost 7, with 11 bases in between. Germline V gene sequence: CDR1 MNHEY, CDR2 SMNVEV (reference sequence). The CDR3 consists of 10 residues. The CDR3 sequence is CATGVQEQYF. CDR3 bases: TGTGCCACCGGCGTACAGGAGCAGTACTTC.

The gene calls are TRBV18 and TRBJ2-7; D is undetermined. The CDR3 is 13 residues long. Trimming pared 3 bases from V and 0 bases from J, leaving 6 bases between. Germline CDR1 is KGHSH and CDR2 is LQKENI. This chain's CDR3 is CASSPAVSYEQYF. The DNA for the CDR3 is TGTGCCAGCTCACCGGCAGTCTCCTACGAGCAGTACTTC.

The V gene is TRBV7-8, the J gene TRBJ1-2; 8 positions agree with TRBD1. This CDR3 has 17 residues. J lost 4 bases, V lost 4 bases, and 14 bases had no gene match. Germline CDR1 SGHVS, CDR2 FQNEAQ. The chain's CDR3 is CASSSSRGPALGYGYTF. The CDR3 DNA reads as TGTGCCAGCAGCTCTTCCAGGGGGCCCGCGCTAGGCTATGGCTACACCTTC.

V is TRBV6-5 and J is TRBJ2-3; D unresolved. The V end was cut by 5 bases, the J end by 5 bases, with 5 bases between. The CDR3 is 11 amino acids. Per the germline V gene, CDR1 is MNHEY and CDR2 is SVGAGI. The CDR3 protein is CASSNRDTQYF. CDR3 nucleotides: TGTGCCAGCAGTAACCGAGATACGCAGTATTTT.